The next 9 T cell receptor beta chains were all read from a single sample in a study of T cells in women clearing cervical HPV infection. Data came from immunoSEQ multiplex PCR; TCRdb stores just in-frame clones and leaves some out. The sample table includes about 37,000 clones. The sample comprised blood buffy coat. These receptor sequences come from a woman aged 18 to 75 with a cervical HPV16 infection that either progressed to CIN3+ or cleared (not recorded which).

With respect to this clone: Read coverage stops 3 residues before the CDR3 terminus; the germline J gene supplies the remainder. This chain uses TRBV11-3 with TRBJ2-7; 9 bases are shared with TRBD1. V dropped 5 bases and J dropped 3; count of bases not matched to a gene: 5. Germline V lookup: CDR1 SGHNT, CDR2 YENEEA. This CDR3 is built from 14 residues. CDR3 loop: CASSTGTGLYEQYF. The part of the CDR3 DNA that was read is TGTGCCAGCAGCACCGGGACAGGGCTCTACGAG. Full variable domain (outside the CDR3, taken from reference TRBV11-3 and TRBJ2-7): EAGVVQSPRYKIIEKKQPVAFWCNPISGHNTLYWYLQNLGQGPELLIRYENEEAVDDSQLPKDRFSAERLKGVDSTLKIQPAELGDSAVYLCASSTGTGLYEQYFGPGTRLTVT.

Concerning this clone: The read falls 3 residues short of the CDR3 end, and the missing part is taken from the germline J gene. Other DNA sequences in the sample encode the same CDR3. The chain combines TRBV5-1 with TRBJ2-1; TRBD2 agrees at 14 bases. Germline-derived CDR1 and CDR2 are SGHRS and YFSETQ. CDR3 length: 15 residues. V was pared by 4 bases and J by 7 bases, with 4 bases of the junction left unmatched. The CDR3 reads CASSPGTSGSNEQFF. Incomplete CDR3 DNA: TGCGCCAGCAGCCCAGGGACTAGCGGGAGTAATGAG.

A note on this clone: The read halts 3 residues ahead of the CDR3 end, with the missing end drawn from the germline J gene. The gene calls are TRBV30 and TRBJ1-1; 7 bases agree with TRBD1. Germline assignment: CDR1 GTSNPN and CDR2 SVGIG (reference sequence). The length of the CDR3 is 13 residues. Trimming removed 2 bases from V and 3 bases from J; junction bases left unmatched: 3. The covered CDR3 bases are TGTGCCTGGAGTCTTACAGGGGACACTGAA. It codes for CAWSLTGDTE. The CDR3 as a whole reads CAWSLTGDTEAFF.

CDR3 in amino acids: CASSRFPQGAQGYTF. CDR3 DNA (partial): TGTGCCAGCAGTCGTTTTCCTCAGGGGGCGCAGGGC. The chain links TRBV28 to TRBJ1-2; 8 bases line up with TRBD1. The CDR3 extends 3 residues past the end of the read, so its final part is completed from the germline J gene. The CDR3 is 15 residues long. The V gene's germline CDR1 is MDHEN and CDR2 SYDVKM.

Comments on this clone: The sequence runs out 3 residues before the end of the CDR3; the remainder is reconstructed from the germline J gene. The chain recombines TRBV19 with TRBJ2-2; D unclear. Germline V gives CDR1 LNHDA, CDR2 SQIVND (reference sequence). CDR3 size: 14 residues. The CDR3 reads CASSIPLASEKLFF. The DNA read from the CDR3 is TGTGCCAGTAGTATTCCACTCGCGTCTGAAAAG.

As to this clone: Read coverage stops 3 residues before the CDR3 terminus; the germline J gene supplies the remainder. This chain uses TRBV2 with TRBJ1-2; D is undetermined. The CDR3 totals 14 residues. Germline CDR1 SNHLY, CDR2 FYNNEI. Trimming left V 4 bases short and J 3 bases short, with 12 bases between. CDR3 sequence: CASSANEGDYGYTF. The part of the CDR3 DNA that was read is TGTGCCAGCAGTGCGAATGAGGGTGACTATGGC.

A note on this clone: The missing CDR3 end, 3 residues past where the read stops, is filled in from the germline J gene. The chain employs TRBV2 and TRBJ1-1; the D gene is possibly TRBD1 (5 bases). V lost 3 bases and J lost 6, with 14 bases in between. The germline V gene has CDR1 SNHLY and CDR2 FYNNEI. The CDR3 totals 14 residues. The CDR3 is CASSEQATEAEAFF. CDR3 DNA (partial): TGTGCCAGCAGTGAGCAGGCGACAGAGGCTGAA.

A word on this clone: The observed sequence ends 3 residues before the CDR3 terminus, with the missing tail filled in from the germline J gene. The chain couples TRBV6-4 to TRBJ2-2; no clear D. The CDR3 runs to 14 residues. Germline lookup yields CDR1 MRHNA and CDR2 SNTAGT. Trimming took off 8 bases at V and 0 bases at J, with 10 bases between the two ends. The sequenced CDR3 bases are TGTGCCAGCGGAAGGGTAGCGAACACCGGGGAG. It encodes CASGRVANTGE. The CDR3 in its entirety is CASGRVANTGELFF.

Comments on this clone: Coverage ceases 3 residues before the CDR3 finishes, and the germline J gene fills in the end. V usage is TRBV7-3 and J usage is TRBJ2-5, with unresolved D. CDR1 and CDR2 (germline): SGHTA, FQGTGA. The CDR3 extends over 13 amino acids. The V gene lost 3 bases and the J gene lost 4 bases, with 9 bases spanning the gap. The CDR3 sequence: CASSFGPSETQYF. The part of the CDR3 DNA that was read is TGTGCCAGCAGCTTCGGTCCCTCAGAGACC.